A selection of T cell receptor beta chains follows, all from one sample in a study of cytomegalovirus exposure and HLA in healthy donors. This table comes from immunoSEQ multiplex PCR, and its TCRdb copy is limited to in-frame clones, with some not included. Among some 200,000 clones, about 90% were seen once, and the ten largest hold around 1.1%. The sequenced material came from PBMCs. The receptors here all came from a woman under 30 in good health and CMV-seronegative. The CDR3 runs from the conserved cysteine through the conserved F or W. D genes are given only for firm matches. Rows give clone size only sometimes, using once, few, many, or a class for an expanded clone.

TRBV18	-	TRBJ2-1	-	CASSPLAASSYNEQFF	TGTGCCAGCTCACCACTAGCGGCCTCCTCCTACAATGAGCAGTTCTTC
TRBV27	TRBD2	TRBJ2-5	-	CASSFTPRVSGSTETQYF	TGTGCCAGCAGTTTCACACCGCGGGTGAGCGGGAGTACTGAGACCCAGTACTTC
TRBV7-9	-	TRBJ1-6	-	CASSLLFDHQGNSPLHF	TGTGCCAGCAGCTTACTCTTCGATCACCAGGGTAATTCACCCCTCCACTTT
TRBV4-1	-	TRBJ2-7	-	CASSQVTSYEQYF	TGCGCCAGCAGCCAAGTAACTTCCTACGAGCAGTACTTC
TRBV11-3	TRBD2	TRBJ2-3	once	CASSLTGLAGKGTDTQYF	TGTGCCAGCAGCTTAACGGGACTAGCGGGAAAGGGGACAGATACGCAGTATTTT
TRBV28	TRBD1	TRBJ2-4	once	CASQSPGQVLLAKNIQYF	TGTGCCAGCCAGTCGCCGGGACAGGTCCTTTTAGCCAAAAACATTCAGTACTTC
TRBV7-3	TRBD2	TRBJ2-1	-	CASSPALPGLAGYNEQFF	TGTGCCAGCAGCCCAGCACTTCCGGGACTAGCGGGATACAATGAGCAGTTCTTC
TRBV27	TRBD2	TRBJ2-2	-	CASSLVLAGGAGELFF	TGTGCCAGCAGTTTAGTTCTAGCGGGAGGGGCCGGGGAGCTGTTTTTT
TRBV27	TRBD2	TRBJ2-1	-	CASRLAGIDNEQFF	TGTGCCAGCAGACTAGCGGGGATAGACAATGAGCAGTTCTTC
TRBV30	-	TRBJ2-7	-	CAWSRPPGPKYEQYF	TGTGCCTGGAGCAGGCCCCCAGGCCCCAAATACGAGCAGTACTTC
TRBV14	-	TRBJ1-2	-	CASSLSPTRFIGYTF	TGTGCCAGCAGCCTCTCCCCAACCCGGTTTATCGGCTACACCTTC
TRBV29-1	-	TRBJ1-1	-	CSDREAFF	TGCAGCGACAGGGAAGCTTTCTTT